This T cell receptor (beta chain) was documented in a study of blood T cell repertoires in COVID-19 (TCRdb year 2020). Regarding the study in general: The collaborator samples originated in the United States, Italy and Spain and spanned the acute and convalescent phases of COVID-19. The prospective study material was composed of cDNA or gDNA derived from T cells, B-cell-depleted T cells, or PBMCs. Subjects who had been exposed to COVID-19, were actively infected with it, or had recovered from it provided the deeply sampled blood TCRbeta repertoires that made up the dataset. The repertoires were made available in a free public database intended to serve as a resource for research on the immune response to SARS-CoV-2. The samples were drawn from two sources: the first 160 participants of the ongoing ImmuneRACE study, and fewer than 1,500 subjects contributed by 6 global collaborators. The sample metadata nearly always contained a de-identified subject ID, COVID-19 status, age in years and sex. HLA class I and class II types, where available, came from metadata supplied by the sample provider rather than from assay-based typing. Study-wide conclusions, independent of this receptor: The quantity of clinical and demographic metadata differed by source and by participant and was supplied without curation.

One collaborating source in Seattle enrolled patients while the patients were actively infected and followed the patients over time throughout the course of disease. Whole blood was collected in K2EDTA tubes by collaborating institutions according to the institutions' own protocols. For TCRbeta analysis, collaborator samples were shipped as frozen whole blood, as isolated PBMCs, or as DNA extracted from either sample type. Comment on this clone: Its antigen is currently not known. Base qualities are not provided; no much larger clone lies one nucleotide away.

CDR1 SGHDT and CDR2 YYEEEE were looked up in the germline V gene. Reading from cysteine to phenylalanine, the CDR3 counts 17 amino acids. The only DNA kept is the CDR3, 51 bases in frame from the first base. Here V drops 4 bases and J drops 7 bases, and the junction holds 13 bases not matched to any gene. TCRbeta CDR3 regions were amplified from genomic DNA by means of the immunoSEQ Assay, a bias-controlled multiplex PCR. In the source study's methods: The number of nucleated cells in each sample was estimated by amplification of reference gene primers within the assay. To quantify the absolute abundance of each unique TCRbeta CDR3 rearrangement, sequence reads were collapsed and filtered. For each sample, productive Simpson clonality was calculated by taking the square root of Simpson's diversity index across productive rearrangements. TCRdb limited this immuneACCESS table to in-frame rearrangements with V and J called. A share of clones is missing; checked studies link under half to unresolved V genes, and the rest is unexplained. The DNA gave D and trimming, while V, J and clone size come from that table. Present in this sample are about 130,000 clones, roughly 83% of which were seen just once. The ten largest make up around 5% of the sample.

The sequence came from a woman aged 70-85 years with COVID-19, enrolled during active disease. The chain couples TRBV5-6 to TRBJ1-6, and TRBD1 matches 8 of the central bases. The specimen sequenced was peripheral blood. CDR3 loop: CASSPTRTGKTNSPLHF. The DNA sequence is TGTGCCAGCAGCCCCACCCGGACAGGGAAGACGAATTCACCCCTCCACTTT.